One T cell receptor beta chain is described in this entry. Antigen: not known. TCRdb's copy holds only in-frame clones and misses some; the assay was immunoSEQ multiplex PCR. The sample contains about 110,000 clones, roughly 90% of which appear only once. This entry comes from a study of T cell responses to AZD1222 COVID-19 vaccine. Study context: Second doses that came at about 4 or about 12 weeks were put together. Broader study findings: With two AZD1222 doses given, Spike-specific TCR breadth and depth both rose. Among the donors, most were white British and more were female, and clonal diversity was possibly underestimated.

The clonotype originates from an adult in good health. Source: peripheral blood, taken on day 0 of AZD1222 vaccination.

In DNA form, the CDR3 reads TGTGCCAGCAGTGAGCAGGGGGCTAAGCAGTTCTTC. It codes for CASSEQGAKQFF. The genes are TRBV2 and TRBJ2-1, with 8 bases identical to TRBD1. Losses at the gene ends were 3 bases for V and 11 bases for J; bases not matched to a gene: 3. The CDR3 length is 12 residues. Germline values: CDR1 SNHLY, CDR2 FYNNEI.